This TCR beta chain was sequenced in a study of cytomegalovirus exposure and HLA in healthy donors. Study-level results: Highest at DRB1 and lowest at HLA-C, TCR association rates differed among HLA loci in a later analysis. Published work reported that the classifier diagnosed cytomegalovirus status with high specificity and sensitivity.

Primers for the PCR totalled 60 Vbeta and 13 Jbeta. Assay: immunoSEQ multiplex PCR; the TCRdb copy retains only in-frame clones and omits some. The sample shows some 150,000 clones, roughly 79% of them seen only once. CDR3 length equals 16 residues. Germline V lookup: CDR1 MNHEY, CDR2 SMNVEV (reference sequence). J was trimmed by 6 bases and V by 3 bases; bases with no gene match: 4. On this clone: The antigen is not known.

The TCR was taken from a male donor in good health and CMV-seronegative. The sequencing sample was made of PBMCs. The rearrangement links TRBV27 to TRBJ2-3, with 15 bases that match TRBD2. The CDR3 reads CASSFGLAGGRDTQYF. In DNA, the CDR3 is TGTGCCAGCAGTTTCGGACTAGCGGGGGGGAGGGATACGCAGTATTTT.